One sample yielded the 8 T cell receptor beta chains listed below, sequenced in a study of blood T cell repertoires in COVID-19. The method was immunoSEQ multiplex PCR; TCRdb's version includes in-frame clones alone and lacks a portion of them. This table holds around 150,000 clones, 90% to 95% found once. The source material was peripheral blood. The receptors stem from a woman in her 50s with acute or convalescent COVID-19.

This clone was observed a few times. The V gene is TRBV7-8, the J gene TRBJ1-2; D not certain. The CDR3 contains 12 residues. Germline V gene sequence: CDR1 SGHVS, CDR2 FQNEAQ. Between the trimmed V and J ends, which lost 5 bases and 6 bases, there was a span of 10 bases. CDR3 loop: CASSQRQDGYTF. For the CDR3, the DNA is TGTGCCAGCAGCCAGAGACAAGATGGCTACACCTTC.

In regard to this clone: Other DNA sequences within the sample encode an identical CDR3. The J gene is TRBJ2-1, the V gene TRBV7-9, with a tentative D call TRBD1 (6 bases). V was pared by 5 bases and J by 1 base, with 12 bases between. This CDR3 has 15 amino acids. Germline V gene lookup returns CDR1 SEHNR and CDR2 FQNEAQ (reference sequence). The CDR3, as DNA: TGTGCCAGCAGCCTACAGGGTTCTTCCTACAATGAGCAGTTCTTC. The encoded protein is CASSLQGSSYNEQFF.

The CDR3 is CASSANPWETQYF. As DNA, the CDR3 is TGTGCCAGCAGCGCTAACCCCTGGGAGACCCAGTACTTC. The rearrangement uses TRBV9 and TRBJ2-5; no clear D. V was shortened by 3 bases and J by 5 bases, with 11 bases between the two germline ends. Germline CDR1 reads SGDLS; CDR2 reads YYNGEE. The CDR3 spans 13 residues.

The CDR3 nucleotides are TGTGCCAGCAGCCCCCCGCGACAGGGTATAGATACGCAGTATTTT. The encoded protein is CASSPPRQGIDTQYF. The rearrangement joins TRBV28 to TRBJ2-3, with TRBD1 matching 7 bases. J was trimmed by 5 bases and V by 6 bases; bases with no gene match: 11. Germline CDR1 MDHEN, CDR2 SYDVKM. This CDR3 comprises 15 residues.

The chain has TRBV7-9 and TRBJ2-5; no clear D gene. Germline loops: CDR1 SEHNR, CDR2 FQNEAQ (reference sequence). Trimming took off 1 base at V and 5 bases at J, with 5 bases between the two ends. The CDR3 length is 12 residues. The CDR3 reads CASSLVGETQYF. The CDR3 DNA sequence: TGTGCCAGCAGCTTAGTCGGTGAGACCCAGTACTTC.

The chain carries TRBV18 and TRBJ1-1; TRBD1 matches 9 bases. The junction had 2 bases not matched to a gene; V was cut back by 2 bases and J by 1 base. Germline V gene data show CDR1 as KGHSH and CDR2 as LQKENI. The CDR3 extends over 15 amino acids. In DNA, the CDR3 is TGTGCCAGCTCACCAGGGACAGGGTCGAACACTGAAGCTTTCTTT. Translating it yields CASSPGTGSNTEAFF.

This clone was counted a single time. CDR3 region: CASSMTGLSYEQYF. In DNA form, the CDR3 reads TGTGCCAGTAGTATGACGGGACTCTCCTACGAGCAGTACTTC. The chain carries TRBV19 and TRBJ2-7; weak D call: TRBD2 (6 bases). CDR1 and CDR2 from the germline V gene are LNHDA and SQIVND (reference sequence). The CDR3 has 14 residues. V lost 3 bases and J lost 0, with 9 bases in between.

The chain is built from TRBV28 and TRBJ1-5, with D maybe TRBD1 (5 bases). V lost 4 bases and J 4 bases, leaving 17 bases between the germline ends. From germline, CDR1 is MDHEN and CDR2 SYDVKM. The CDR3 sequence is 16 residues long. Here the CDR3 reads CASSSGVRLANQPQHF. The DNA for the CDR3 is TGTGCCAGCAGTTCGGGGGTTAGGTTAGCTAATCAGCCCCAGCATTTT.